This record concerns one TCR beta chain sequence. CDR3 size: 13 residues. Per germline, CDR1 ENHRY and CDR2 SYGVKD. J gave up 5 bases and V 3 bases, and 3 bases lay outside the gene matches. The data derive from a study of cytomegalovirus exposure and HLA in healthy donors. The primer mix had 60 Vbeta and 13 Jbeta primers. Using immunoSEQ multiplex PCR, the repertoire was profiled, and TCRdb retains in-frame clones only, with some absent. The sample lists about 90,000 clones, around four fifths occurring once. The chain uses TRBV10-3 and TRBJ1-2; 7 bases agree with TRBD1. Sequenced sample: PBMCs. This receptor was obtained from a man aged 25 to 40 in good health and CMV-seronegative. Here the CDR3 reads CAISEGGRYGYTF. Here the CDR3 DNA reads TGTGCCATCAGTGAAGGGGGCCGATATGGCTACACCTTC.